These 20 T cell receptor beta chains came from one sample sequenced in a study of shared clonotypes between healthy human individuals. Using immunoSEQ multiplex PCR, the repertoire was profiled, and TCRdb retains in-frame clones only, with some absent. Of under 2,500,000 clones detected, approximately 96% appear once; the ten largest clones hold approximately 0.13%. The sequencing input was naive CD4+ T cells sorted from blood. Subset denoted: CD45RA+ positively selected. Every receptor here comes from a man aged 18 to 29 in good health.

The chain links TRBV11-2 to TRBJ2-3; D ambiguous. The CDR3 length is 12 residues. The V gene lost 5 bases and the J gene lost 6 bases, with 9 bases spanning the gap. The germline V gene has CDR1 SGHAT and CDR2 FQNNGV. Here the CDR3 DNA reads TGTGCCAGCAGCCAGACGTTGGATACGCAGTATTTT. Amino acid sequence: CASSQTLDTQYF. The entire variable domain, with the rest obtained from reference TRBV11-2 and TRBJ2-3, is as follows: EAGVAQSPRYKIIEKRQSVAFWCNPISGHATLYWYQQILGQGPKLLIQFQNNGVVDDSQLPKDRFSAERLKGVDSTLKIQPAKLEDSAVYLCASSQTLDTQYFGPGTRLTVL.

This CDR3 is CASRERDWTYEQFF. The DNA for the CDR3 is TGCGCCAGCAGGGAACGGGACTGGACTTATGAGCAGTTCTTC. The chain is built from TRBV10-2 and TRBJ2-1, with a tentative D call TRBD2 (6 bases). Germline V CDR1 and CDR2: WSHSY, SAAADI. Trimming took 6 bases from V and 8 from J, leaving 17 bases between them. The CDR3 length is 14 residues.

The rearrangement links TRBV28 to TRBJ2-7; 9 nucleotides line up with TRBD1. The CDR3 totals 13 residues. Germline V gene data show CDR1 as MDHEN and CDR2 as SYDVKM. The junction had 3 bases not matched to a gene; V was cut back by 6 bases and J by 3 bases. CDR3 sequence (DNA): TGTGCCAGCAGCAGGGACAGGGTCTACGAGCAGTACTTC. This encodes CASSRDRVYEQYF.

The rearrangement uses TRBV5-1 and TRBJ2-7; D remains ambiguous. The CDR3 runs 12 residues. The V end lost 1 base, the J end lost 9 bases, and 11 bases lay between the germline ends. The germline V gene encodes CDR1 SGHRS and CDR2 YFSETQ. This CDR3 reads CASSLQDSRQYF. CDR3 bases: TGCGCCAGCAGCTTGCAAGACTCAAGGCAGTACTTC.

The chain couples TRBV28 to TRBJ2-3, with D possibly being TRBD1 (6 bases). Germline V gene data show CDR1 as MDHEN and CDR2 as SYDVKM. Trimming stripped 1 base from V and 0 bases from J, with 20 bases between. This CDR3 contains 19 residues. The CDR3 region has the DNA TGTGCCAGCAGTTTATATTTGGACAGACTCTACTCTAGCACAGATACGCAGTATTTT. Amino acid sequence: CASSLYLDRLYSSTDTQYF.

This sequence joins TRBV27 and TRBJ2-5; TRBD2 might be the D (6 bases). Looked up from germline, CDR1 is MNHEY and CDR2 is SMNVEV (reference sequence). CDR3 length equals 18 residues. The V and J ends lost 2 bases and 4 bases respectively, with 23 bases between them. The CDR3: CASSLREPMRERPETQYF. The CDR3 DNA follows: TGTGCCAGCAGTTTACGGGAGCCCATGAGGGAGAGACCAGAGACCCAGTACTTC.

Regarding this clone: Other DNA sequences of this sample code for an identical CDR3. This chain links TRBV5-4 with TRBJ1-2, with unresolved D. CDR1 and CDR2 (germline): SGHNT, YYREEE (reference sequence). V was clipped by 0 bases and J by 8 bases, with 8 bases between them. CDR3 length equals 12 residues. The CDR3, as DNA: TGTGCCAGCAGCTTGGATTCGGGCGGCTACACCTTC. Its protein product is CASSLDSGGYTF.

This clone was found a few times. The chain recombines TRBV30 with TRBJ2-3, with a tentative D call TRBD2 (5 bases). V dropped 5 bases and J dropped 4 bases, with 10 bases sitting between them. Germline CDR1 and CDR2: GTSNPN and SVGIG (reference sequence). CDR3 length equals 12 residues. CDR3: CAWGSNADTQYF. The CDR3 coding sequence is TGTGCCTGGGGGAGCAACGCAGATACGCAGTATTTT.

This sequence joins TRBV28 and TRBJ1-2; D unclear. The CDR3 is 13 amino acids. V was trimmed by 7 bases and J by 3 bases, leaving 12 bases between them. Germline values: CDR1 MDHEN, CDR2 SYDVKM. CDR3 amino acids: CASTGMDDYGYTF. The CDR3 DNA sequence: TGTGCCAGCACCGGGATGGACGACTATGGCTACACCTTC.

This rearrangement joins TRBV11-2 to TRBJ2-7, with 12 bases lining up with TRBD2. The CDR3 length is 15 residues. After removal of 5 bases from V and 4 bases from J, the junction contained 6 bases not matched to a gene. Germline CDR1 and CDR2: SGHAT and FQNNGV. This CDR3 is CASSPGLAGLYEQYF. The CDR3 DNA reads TGTGCCAGCAGCCCAGGACTAGCGGGATTGTACGAGCAGTACTTC.

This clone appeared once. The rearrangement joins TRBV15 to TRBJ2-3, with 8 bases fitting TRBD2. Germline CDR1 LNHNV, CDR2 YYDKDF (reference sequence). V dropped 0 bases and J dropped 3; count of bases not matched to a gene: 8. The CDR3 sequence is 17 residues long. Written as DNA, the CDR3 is TGTGCCACCAGCAGAGATCTCGGACTAGCTGTAACAGATACGCAGTATTTT. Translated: CATSRDLGLAVTDTQYF.

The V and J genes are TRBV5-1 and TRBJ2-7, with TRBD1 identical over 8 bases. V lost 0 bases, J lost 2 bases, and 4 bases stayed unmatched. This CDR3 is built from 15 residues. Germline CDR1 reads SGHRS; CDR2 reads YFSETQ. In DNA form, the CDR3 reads TGCGCCAGCAGCTTGGCGACAGGGGCTCCCTACGAGCAGTACTTC. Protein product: CASSLATGAPYEQYF.

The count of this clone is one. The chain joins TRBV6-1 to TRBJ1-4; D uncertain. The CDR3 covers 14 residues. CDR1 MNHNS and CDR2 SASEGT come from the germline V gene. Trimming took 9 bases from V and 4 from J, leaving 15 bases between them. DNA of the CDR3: TGTGCCAGTCGAAGACGGACCCTTAATGAAAAACTGTTTTTT. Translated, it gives CASRRRTLNEKLFF.

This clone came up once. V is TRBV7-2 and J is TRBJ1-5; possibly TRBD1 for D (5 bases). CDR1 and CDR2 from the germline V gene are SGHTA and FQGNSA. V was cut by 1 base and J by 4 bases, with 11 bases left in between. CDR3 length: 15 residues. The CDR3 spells CASSLVEGINQPQHF. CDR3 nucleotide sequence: TGTGCCAGCAGCTTAGTTGAGGGGATTAATCAGCCCCAGCATTTT. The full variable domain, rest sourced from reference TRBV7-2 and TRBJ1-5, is GAGVSQSPSNKVTEKGKDVELRCDPISGHTALYWYRQSLGQGLEFLIYFQGNSAPDKSGLPSDRFSAERTGGSVSTLTIQRTQQEDSAVYLCASSLVEGINQPQHFGDGTRLSIL.

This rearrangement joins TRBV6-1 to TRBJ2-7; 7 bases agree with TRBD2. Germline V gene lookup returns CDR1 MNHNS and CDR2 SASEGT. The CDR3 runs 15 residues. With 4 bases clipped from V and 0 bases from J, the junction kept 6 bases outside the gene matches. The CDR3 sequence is CASSVGGVNSYEQYF. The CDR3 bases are TGTGCCAGCAGTGTTGGGGGGGTTAACTCCTACGAGCAGTACTTC.

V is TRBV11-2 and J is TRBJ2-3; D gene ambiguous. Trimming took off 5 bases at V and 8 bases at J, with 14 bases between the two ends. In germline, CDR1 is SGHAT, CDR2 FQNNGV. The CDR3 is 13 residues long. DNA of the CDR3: TGTGCCAGCAGCGCCCCGGGTTTCGTTACGCAGTATTTT. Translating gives CASSAPGFVTQYF.

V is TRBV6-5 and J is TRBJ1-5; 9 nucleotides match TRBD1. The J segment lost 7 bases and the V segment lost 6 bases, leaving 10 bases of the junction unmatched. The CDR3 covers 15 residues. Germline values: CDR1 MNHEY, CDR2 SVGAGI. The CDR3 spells CASRPGQGGGQPQHF. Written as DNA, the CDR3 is TGTGCCAGCAGGCCGGGACAGGGAGGTGGCCAGCCCCAGCATTTT.

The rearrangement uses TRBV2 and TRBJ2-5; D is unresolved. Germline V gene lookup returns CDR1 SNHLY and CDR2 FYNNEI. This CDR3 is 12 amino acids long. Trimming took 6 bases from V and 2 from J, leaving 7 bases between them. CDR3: CASREQQETQYF. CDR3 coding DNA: TGTGCCAGCAGGGAACAGCAAGAGACCCAGTACTTC.

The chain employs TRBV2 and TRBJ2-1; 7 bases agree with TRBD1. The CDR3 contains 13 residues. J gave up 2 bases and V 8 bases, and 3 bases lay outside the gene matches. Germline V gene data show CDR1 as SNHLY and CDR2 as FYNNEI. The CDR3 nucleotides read TGTGCCAGCGGGGACAGCACCTACAATGAGCAGTTCTTC. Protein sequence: CASGDSTYNEQFF. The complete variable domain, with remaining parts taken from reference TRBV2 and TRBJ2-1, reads EPEVTQTPSHQVTQMGQEVILRCVPISNHLYFYWYRQILGQKVEFLVSFYNNEISEKSEIFDDQFSVERPDGSNFTLKIRSTKLEDSAMYFCASGDSTYNEQFFGPGTRLTVL.

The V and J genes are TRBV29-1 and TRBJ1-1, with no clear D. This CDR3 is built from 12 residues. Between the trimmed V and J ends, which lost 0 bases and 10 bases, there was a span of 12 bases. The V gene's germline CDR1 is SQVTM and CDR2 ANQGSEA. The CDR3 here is CSVEDILKGAFF. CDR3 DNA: TGCAGCGTTGAAGACATACTCAAGGGAGCTTTCTTT.